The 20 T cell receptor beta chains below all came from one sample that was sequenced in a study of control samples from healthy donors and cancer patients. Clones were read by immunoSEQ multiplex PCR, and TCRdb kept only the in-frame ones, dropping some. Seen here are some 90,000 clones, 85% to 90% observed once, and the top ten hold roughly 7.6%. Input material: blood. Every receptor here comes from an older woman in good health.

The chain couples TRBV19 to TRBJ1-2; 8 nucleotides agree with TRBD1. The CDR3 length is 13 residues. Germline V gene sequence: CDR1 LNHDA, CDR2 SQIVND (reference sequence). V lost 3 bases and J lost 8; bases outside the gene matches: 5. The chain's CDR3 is CASSIGRGRGYTF. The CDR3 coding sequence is TGTGCCAGTAGTATCGGCAGGGGGCGCGGCTACACCTTC.

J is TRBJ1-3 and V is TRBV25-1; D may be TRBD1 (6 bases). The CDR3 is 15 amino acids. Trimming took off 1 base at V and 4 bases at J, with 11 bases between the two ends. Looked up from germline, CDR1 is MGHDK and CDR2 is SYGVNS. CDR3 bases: TGTGCCAGCAGTGAATTCGGGGGGCGAGGAAACACCATATATTTT. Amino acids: CASSEFGGRGNTIYF.

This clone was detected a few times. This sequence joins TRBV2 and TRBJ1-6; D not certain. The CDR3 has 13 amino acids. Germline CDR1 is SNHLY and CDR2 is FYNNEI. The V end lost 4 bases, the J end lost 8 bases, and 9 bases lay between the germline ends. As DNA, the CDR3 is TGTGCCAGCAGTGCTGGGTTTGATTCACCCCTCCACTTT. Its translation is CASSAGFDSPLHF.

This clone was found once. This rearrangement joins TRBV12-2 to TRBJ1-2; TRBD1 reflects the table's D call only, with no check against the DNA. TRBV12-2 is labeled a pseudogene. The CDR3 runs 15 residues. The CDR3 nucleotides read TGTGCAAGTCGCCCCCGACAGGGTAGGTACTATGGCTACACCTTC. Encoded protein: CASRPRQGRYYGYTF.

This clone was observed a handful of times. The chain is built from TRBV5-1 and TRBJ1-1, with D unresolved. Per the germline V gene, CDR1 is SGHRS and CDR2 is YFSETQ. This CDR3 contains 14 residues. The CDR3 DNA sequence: TGCGCGAGCGGAATTGGCGATTGGAACACTGAAGCTTTCTTT. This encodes CASGIGDWNTEAFF. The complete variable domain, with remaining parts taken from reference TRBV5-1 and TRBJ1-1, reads KAGVTQTPRYLIKTRGQQVTLSCSPISGHRSVSWYQQTPGQGLQFLFEYFSETQRNKGNFPGRFSGRQFSNSRSEMNVSTLELGDSALYLCASGIGDWNTEAFFGQGTRLTVV.

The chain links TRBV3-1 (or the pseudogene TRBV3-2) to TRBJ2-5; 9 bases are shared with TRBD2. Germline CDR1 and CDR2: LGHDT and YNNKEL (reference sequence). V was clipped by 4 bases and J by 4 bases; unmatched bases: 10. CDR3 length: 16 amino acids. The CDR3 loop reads CASSLRGRGGRETQYF. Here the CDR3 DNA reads TGTGCCAGCAGCCTGAGGGGGCGGGGGGGCCGAGAGACCCAGTACTTC.

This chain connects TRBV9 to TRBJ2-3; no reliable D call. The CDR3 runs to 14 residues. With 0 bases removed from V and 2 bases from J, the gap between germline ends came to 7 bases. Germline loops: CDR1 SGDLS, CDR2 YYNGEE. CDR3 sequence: CASSVAGYTDTQYF. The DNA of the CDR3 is TGTGCCAGCAGCGTAGCCGGGTACACAGATACGCAGTATTTT.

CDR3 sequence (DNA): TGTGCCAGCAGTTTTCAACCCCCCCACGAGCAGTACTTC. Protein sequence: CASSFQPPHEQYF. The V gene is TRBV27, the J gene TRBJ2-7; D ambiguous. There are 13 residues in the CDR3. Germline CDR1 is MNHEY and CDR2 is SMNVEV (reference sequence). V gave up 3 bases and J gave up 5 bases, with 11 bases separating them.

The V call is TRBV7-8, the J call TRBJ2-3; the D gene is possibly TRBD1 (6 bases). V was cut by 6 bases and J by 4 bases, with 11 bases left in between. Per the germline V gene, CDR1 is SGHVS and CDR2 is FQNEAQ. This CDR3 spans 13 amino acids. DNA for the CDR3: TGTGCCAGCAGGCAACAGGGTCCAGATACGCAGTATTTT. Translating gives CASRQQGPDTQYF.

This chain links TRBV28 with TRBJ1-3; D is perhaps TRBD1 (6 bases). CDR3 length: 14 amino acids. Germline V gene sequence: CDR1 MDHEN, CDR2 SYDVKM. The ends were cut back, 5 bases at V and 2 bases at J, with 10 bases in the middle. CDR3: CASSTPGAGNTIYF. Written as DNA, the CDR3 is TGTGCCAGCAGTACCCCAGGGGCTGGAAACACCATATATTTT.

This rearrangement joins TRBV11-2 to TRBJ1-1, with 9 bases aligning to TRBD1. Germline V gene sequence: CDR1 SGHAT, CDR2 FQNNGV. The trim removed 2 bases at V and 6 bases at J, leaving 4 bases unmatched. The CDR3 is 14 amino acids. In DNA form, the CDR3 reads TGTGCCAGCAGCTTAAGGACAGGGGCACCTGAAGCTTTCTTT. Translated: CASSLRTGAPEAFF.

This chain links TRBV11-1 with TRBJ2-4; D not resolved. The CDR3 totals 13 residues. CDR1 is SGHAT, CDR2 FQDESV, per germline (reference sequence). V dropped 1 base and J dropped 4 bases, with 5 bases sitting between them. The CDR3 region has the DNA TGTGCCAGCAGCTTAGAGACAAAAAACATTCAGTACTTC. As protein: CASSLETKNIQYF.

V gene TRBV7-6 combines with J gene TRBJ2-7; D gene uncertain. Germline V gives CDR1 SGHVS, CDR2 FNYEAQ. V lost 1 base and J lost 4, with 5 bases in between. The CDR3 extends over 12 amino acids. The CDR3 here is CASSLESYEQYF. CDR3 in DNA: TGTGCCAGCAGCTTAGAGTCTTACGAGCAGTACTTC.

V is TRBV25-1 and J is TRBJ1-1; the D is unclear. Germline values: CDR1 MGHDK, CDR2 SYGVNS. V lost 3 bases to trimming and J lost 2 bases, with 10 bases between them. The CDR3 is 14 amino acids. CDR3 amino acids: CASSESSRNTEAFF. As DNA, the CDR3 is TGTGCCAGCAGTGAGTCGTCCAGAAACACTGAAGCTTTCTTT. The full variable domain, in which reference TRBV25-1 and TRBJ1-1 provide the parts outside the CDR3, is EADIYQTPRYLVIGTGKKITLECSQTMGHDKMYWYQQDPGMELHLIHYSYGVNSTEKGDLSSESTVSRIRTEHFPLTLESARPSHTSQYLCASSESSRNTEAFFGQGTRLTVV.

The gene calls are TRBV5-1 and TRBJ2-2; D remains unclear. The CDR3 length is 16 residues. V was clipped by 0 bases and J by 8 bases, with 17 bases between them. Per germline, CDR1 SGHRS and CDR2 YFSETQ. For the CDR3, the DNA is TGCGCCAGCAGCTTGGCCATGGGCCGAATTACGGGGGAGCTGTTTTTT. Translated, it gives CASSLAMGRITGELFF.

DNA of the CDR3: TGTGCCAGCAGTAGACAGGGACTCTCTGGAAACACCATATATTTT. It specifies CASSRQGLSGNTIYF. This sequence joins TRBV6-2 or TRBV6-3 and TRBJ1-3; TRBD1 matches at 7 bases. The germline CDR1 and CDR2 sequences are MNHEY and SVGEGT. CDR3 length: 15 amino acids. Germline trimming cut 5 bases from V and 0 bases from J; bases unmatched to any gene: 4.

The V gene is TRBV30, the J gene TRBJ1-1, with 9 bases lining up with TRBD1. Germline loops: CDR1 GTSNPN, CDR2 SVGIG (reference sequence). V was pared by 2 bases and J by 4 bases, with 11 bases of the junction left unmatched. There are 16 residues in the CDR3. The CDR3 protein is CAWSWGQGGGGTEAFF. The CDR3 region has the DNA TGTGCCTGGAGTTGGGGACAGGGTGGAGGAGGCACTGAAGCTTTCTTT.

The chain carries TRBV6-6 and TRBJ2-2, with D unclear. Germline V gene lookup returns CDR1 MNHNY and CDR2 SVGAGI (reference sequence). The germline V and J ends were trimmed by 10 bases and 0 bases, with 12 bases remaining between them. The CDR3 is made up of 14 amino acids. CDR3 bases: TGTGCCACCTGCCTGACCCCGAACACCGGGGAGCTGTTTTTT. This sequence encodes CATCLTPNTGELFF.

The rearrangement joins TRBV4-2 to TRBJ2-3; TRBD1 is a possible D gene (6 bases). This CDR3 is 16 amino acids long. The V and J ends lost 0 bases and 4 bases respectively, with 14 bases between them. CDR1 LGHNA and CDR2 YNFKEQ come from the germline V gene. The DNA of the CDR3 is TGTGCCAGCAGCCAAGATCTGGGACAAGGGGCAGATACGCAGTATTTT. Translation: CASSQDLGQGADTQYF.

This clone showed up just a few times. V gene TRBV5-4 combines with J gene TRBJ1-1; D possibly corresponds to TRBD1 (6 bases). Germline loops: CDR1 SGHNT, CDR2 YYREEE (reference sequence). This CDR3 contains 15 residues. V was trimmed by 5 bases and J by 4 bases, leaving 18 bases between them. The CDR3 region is CASREVLGGPTEAFF. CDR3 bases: TGTGCCAGCAGGGAGGTTCTGGGGGGGCCCACTGAAGCTTTCTTT.